The clone carrying this T cell receptor (beta chain) was observed a handful of times. The data originate from a study of blood T cells in healthy people across ages. The germline CDR1 and CDR2 sequences are SGHRS and YFSETQ. After removal of 4 bases from V and 4 bases from J, the junction contained 10 bases not matched to a gene. The CDR3 runs to 16 residues. Each donor supplied ten milliliters of peripheral blood. With a J-beta primer mix and a sample-barcoded 5' primer, a second PCR ran about 7 to 12 cycles. Each CDR3 protein gets one entry after TCRdb re-called the 5' RACE reads with MiXCR. The sample contains 1.4 million to 1.5 million distinct CDR3 sequences, approximately 40% of which appear only once.

Sample: blood. The chain combines TRBV5-1 with TRBJ1-4; 7 nucleotides match TRBD1. The receptor was isolated from a woman aged 18-35 years in good health. Here the CDR3 reads CASSPPTGPDNEKLFF. CDR3 nucleotides: TGCGCCAGCAGCCCTCCGACAGGGCCCGATAATGAAAAACTGTTTTTT. The entire variable domain, with the rest obtained from reference TRBV5-1 and TRBJ1-4, is as follows: KAGVTQTPRYLIKTRGQQVTLSCSPISGHRSVSWYQQTPGQGLQFLFEYFSETQRNKGNFPGRFSGRQFSNSRSEMNVSTLELGDSALYLCASSPPTGPDNEKLFFGSGTQLSVL.